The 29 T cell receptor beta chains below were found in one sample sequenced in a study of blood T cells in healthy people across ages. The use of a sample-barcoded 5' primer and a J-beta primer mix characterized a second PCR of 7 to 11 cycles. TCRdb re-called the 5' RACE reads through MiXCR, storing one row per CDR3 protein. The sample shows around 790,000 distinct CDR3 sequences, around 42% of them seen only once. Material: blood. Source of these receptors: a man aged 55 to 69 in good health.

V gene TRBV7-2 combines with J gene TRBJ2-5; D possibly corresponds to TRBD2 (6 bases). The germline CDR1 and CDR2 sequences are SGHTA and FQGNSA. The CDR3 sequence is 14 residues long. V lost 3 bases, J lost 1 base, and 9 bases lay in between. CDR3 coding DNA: TGTGCCAGCAGCTTCGGAGGGCCCCAAGAGACCCAGTACTTC. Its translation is CASSFGGPQETQYF.

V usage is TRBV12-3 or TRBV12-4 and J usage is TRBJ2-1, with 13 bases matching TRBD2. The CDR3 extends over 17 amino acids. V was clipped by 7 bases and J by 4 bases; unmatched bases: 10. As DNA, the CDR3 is TGTGCCAGCACCTATGGGGGACTAGCGGGGATGTACAATGAGCAGTTCTTC. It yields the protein CASTYGGLAGMYNEQFF.

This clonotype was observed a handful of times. The CDR3 DNA reads as TGCAGTGCTAGTGAGCCGGGACAGGGCTACGAGCAGTACTTC. This sequence encodes CSASEPGQGYEQYF. This chain links TRBV20-1 with TRBJ2-7; TRBD1 matches 9 bases. The ends lost 3 bases at V and 3 bases at J; junction bases unmatched: 6. The CDR3 runs to 14 residues. Germline V gene lookup returns CDR1 DFQATT and CDR2 SNEGSKA (reference sequence).

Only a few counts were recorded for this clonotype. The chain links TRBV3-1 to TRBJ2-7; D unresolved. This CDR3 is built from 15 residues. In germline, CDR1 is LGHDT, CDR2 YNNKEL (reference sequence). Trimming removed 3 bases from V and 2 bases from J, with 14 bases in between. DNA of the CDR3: TGTGCCAGCAGCCAGGTTTTTGCCGGACCCTACGAGCAGTACTTC. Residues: CASSQVFAGPYEQYF.

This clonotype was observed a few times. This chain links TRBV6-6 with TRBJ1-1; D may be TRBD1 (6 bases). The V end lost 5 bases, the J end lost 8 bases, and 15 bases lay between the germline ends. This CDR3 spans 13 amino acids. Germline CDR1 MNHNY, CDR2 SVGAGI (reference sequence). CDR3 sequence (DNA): TGTGCCAGCAGTCCCCGGACAGATAGAGAAGCTTTCTTT. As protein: CASSPRTDREAFF.

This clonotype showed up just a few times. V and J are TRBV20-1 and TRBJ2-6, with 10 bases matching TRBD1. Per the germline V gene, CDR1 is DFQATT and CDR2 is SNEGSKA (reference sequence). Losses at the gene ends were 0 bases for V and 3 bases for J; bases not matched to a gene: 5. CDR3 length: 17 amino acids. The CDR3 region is CSARERQGAHGANVLTF. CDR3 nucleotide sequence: TGCAGTGCTAGAGAGCGACAGGGGGCGCATGGGGCCAACGTCCTGACTTTC.

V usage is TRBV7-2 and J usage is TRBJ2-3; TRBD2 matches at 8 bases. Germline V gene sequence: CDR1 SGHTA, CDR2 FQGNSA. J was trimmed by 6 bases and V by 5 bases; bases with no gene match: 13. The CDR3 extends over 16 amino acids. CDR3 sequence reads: CASSPLSGGIGDTQYF. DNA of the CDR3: TGTGCCAGCAGCCCTCTGAGCGGGGGAATCGGTGATACGCAGTATTTT.

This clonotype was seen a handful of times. The CDR3 is CAIRVDGTQYF. The DNA for the CDR3 is TGTGCCATCAGAGTCGATGGTACGCAGTATTTT. The chain carries TRBV10-3 and TRBJ2-3; unclear D gene. V was clipped by 6 bases and J by 8 bases, with 9 bases between them. From germline, CDR1 is ENHRY and CDR2 SYGVKD. The CDR3 extends over 11 amino acids.

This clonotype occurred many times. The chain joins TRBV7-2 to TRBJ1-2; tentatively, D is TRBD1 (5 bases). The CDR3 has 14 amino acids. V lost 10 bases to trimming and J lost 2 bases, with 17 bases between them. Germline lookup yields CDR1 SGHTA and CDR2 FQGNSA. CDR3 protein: CATAAVQGNYGYTF. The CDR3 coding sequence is TGTGCCACAGCCGCAGTCCAGGGCAACTATGGCTACACCTTC.

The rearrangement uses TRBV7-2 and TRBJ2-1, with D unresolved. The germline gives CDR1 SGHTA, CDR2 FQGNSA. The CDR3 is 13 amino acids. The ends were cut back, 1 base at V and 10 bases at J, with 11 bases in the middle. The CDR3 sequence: CASSLEKGLEQFF. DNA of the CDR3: TGTGCCAGCAGCTTAGAAAAAGGCTTGGAGCAGTTCTTC.

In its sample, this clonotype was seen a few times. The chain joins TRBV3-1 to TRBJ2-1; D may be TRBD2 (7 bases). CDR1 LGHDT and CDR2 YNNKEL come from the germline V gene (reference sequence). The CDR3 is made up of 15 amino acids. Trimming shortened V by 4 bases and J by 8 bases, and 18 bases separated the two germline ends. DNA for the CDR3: TGTGCCAGCAGCCTCAGCGGGGCGGGGGCGGATGAGCAGTTCTTC. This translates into CASSLSGAGADEQFF.

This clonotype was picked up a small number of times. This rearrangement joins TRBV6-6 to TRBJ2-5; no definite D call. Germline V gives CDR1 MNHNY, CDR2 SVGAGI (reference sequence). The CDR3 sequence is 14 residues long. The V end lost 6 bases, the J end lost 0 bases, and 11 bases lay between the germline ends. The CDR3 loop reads CASRLAEYQETQYF. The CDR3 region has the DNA TGTGCCAGCAGGTTGGCGGAGTACCAAGAGACCCAGTACTTC.

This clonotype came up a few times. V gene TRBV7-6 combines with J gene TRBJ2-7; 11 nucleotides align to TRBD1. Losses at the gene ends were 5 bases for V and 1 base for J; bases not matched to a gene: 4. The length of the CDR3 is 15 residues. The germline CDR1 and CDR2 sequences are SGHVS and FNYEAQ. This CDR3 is CASSTGQGESYEQYF. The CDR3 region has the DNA TGTGCCAGCAGCACGGGACAGGGGGAATCCTACGAGCAGTACTTC.

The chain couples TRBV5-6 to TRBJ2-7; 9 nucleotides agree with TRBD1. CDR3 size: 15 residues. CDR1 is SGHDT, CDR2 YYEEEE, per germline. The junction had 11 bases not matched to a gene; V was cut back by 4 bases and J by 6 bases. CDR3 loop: CASSEAGQGLCEQYF. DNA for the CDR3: TGTGCCAGCAGCGAAGCCGGACAGGGGTTATGCGAGCAGTACTTC.

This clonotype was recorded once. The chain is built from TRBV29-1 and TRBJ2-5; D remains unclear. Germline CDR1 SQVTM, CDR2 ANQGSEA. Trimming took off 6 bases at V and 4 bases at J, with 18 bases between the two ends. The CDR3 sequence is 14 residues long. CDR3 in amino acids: CSVSKPLVGETQYF. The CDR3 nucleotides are TGCAGCGTATCCAAGCCTTTGGTAGGAGAGACCCAGTACTTC.

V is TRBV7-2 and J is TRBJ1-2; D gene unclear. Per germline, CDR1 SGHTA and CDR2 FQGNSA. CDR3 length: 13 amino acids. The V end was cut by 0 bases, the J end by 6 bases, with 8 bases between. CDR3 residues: CASSLAVKDGYTF. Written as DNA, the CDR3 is TGTGCCAGCAGCTTAGCTGTAAAGGATGGCTACACCTTC.

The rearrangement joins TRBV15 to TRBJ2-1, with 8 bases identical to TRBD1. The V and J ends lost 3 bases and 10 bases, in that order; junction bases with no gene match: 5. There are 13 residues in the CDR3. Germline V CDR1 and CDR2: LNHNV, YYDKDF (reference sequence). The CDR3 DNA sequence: TGTGCCACCAGCAGGATAGCAGGGGGCGAGCAGTTCTTC. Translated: CATSRIAGGEQFF.

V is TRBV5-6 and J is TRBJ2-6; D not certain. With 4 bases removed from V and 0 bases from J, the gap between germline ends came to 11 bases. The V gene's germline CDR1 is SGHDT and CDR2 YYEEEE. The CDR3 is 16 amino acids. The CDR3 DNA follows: TGTGCCAGCAGCAGCGACGGATTCTCTGGGGCCAACGTCCTGACTTTC. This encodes CASSSDGFSGANVLTF.

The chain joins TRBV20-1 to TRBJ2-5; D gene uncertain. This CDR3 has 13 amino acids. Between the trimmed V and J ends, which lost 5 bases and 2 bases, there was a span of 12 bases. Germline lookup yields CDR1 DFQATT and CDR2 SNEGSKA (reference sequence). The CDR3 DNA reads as TGCAGTGCTCAACACACAATTCAAGAGACCCAGTACTTC. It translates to CSAQHTIQETQYF.

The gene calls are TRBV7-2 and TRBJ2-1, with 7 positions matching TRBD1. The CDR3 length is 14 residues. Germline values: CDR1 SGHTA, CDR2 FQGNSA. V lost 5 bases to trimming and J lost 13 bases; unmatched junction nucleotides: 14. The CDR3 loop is CASSETGKKETQFF. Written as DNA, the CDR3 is TGTGCCAGCAGCGAGACAGGGAAAAAAGAGACCCAGTTCTTC.

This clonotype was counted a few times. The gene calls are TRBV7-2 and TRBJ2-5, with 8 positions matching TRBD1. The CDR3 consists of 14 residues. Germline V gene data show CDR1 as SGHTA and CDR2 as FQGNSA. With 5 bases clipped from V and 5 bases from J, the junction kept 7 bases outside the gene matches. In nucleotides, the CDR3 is TGTGCCAGCAGCCCGCGGACAGGGACGGAGACCCAGTACTTC. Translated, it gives CASSPRTGTETQYF.

In nucleotides, the CDR3 is TGCGCCAGCAGCTTAGCGGGGATGGCAGATACGCAGTATTTT. Protein: CASSLAGMADTQYF. This chain uses TRBV5-1 with TRBJ2-3; TRBD2 agrees at 7 bases. Germline trimming cut 2 bases from V and 4 bases from J; bases unmatched to any gene: 4. The length of the CDR3 is 14 residues. Germline V gene lookup returns CDR1 SGHRS and CDR2 YFSETQ.

CDR3 in DNA: TGTGCCAGCAGTCCAACCTTACAGGATAATGAGCAGTTCTTC. It codes for CASSPTLQDNEQFF. The chain has TRBV12-3 or TRBV12-4 and TRBJ2-1; possibly TRBD1 for D (5 bases). The CDR3 sequence is 14 residues long. Trimming removed 5 bases from V and 7 bases from J, with 15 bases in between.

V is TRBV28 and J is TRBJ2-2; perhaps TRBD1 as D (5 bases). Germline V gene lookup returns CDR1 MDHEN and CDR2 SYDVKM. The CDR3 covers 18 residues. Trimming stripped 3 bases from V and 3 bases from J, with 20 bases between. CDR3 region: CASSFDKWGMGHTGELFF. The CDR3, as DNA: TGTGCCAGCAGTTTTGACAAATGGGGTATGGGGCACACCGGGGAGCTGTTTTTT.

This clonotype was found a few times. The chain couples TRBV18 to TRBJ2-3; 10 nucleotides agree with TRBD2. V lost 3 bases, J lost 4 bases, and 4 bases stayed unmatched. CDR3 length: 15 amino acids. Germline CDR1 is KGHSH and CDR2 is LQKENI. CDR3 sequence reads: CASSPLAGVSDTQYF. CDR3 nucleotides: TGTGCCAGCTCACCCCTAGCGGGGGTGTCAGATACGCAGTATTTT.

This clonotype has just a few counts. CDR3 protein: CASSLVAGGPFENEQFF. CDR3 in DNA: TGTGCCAGCAGCTTAGTAGCGGGGGGGCCGTTTGAAAATGAGCAGTTCTTC. This rearrangement joins TRBV11-2 to TRBJ2-1, with 11 bases that match TRBD2. V was clipped by 1 base and J by 7 bases; unmatched bases: 9. The CDR3 is 17 residues long. The V gene's germline CDR1 is SGHAT and CDR2 FQNNGV. The whole variable domain, filled in from reference TRBV11-2 and TRBJ2-1, reads EAGVAQSPRYKIIEKRQSVAFWCNPISGHATLYWYQQILGQGPKLLIQFQNNGVVDDSQLPKDRFSAERLKGVDSTLKIQPAKLEDSAVYLCASSLVAGGPFENEQFFGPGTRLTVL.

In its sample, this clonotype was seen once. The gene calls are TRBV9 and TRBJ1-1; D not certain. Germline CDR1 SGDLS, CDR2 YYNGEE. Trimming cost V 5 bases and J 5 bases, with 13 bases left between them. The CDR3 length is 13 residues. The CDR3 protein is CASSPSMQTEAFF. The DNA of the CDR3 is TGTGCCAGCAGTCCCTCAATGCAGACTGAAGCTTTCTTT.

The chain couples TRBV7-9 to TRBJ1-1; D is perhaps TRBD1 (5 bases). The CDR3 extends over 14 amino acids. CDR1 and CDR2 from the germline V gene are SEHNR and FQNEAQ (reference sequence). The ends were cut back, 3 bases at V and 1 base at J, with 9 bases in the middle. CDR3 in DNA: TGTGCCAGCAGCTTCGGGGCTCCGAACACTGAAGCTTTCTTT. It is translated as CASSFGAPNTEAFF.

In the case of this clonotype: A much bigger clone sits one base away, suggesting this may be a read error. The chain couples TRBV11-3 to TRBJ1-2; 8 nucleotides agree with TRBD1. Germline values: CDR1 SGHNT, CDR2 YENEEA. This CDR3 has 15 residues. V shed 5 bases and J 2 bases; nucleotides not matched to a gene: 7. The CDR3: CASSPRTGYNYGYTF. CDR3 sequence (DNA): TGTGCCAGCAGCCCCCGGACAGGGTACAACTATGGCTACACCTTC.